This TCR beta chain stems from a study of identical twins. TCRdb used MiXCR to reprocess the 5' RACE reads, holding one entry per CDR3 protein. The sample carries around 1.7 million distinct CDR3 sequences, around 33% recorded once. Healthy Caucasians, and only they, were the donors. CDR1 is SGHTA, CDR2 FQGNSA, per germline. This CDR3 comprises 12 residues. V was pared by 6 bases and J by 7 bases, with 12 bases between. The TCR originated in a newborn girl in good health. Material for sequencing was cord blood. V is TRBV7-2 and J is TRBJ1-1; D is unresolved. The CDR3 here is CASSWGRVEAFF. CDR3 sequence (DNA): TGTGCCAGCAGTTGGGGTAGGGTTGAAGCTTTCTTT.